Sequencing of this T cell receptor beta chain was carried out in a study of cytomegalovirus exposure and HLA in healthy donors. Study observations and caveats: Based on reports, TCR beta sequences accurately predicted HLA-A and HLA-B alleles for most subjects. Indistinguishable V segments, including TRBV6-2 and TRBV6-3, were excluded.

Germline V gene sequence: CDR1 SGHRS, CDR2 YFSETQ. The germline V and J ends were trimmed by 9 bases and 5 bases, with 21 bases remaining between them. The CDR3 extends over 14 amino acids. Use of 60 Vbeta and 13 Jbeta primers characterized the PCR. Sequencing was performed with immunoSEQ multiplex PCR; in TCRdb, only in-frame clones are kept and a portion is missing. The table includes about 130,000 clones, around three quarters detected once. Worth noting for this clone: Its matching antigen is unknown.

This sequence was found in a male donor in good health and CMV-seropositive. What was sequenced was PBMCs. This chain links TRBV5-1 with TRBJ2-7, with D perhaps matching TRBD1 (6 bases). In DNA, the CDR3 is TGCGCCACAGGGCCAGGGGTCTTCCCCAACGAGCAGTACTTC. Amino acid sequence: CATGPGVFPNEQYF.